This TCR beta chain was found in a study of shared T cell receptors in the human thymus. V trimming: 5 bases; J trimming: 2 bases; junction bases outside the gene matches: 12. CDR3 length: 17 residues. Germline V CDR1 and CDR2: SGHTA, FQGTGA. Assay: immunoSEQ multiplex PCR; the TCRdb copy retains only in-frame clones and omits some. The sample includes some 660,000 clones, about 90% of them seen just once. This sample was shared with a second study, whose subject was human thymus T cells. That investigation notes: The thymus tissue came from resections taken during corrective heart surgery. Related research described thymic repertoires that were highly overlapping among unrelated individuals.

Source material: thymocytes. This receptor was identified in a boy under two years old with a congenital heart defect. The genes are TRBV7-3 and TRBJ2-7; 10 bases line up with TRBD1. CDR3 DNA: TGTGCCAGCAGCCCCAAAACGGGACAGGGGCCCACCTACGAGCAGTACTTC. Its protein is CASSPKTGQGPTYEQYF. The whole variable domain, remainder taken from reference TRBV7-3 and TRBJ2-7, is GAGVSQTPSNKVTEKGKYVELRCDPISGHTALYWYRQSLGQGPEFLIYFQGTGAADDSGLPNDRFFAVRPEGSVSTLKIQRTERGDSAVYLCASSPKTGQGPTYEQYFGPGTRLTVT.